This is a list of T cell receptor beta chains from one sample in a study of blood T cell repertoires in COVID-19. Here immunoSEQ multiplex PCR was the method, and the copy in TCRdb shows in-frame clones only, minus some. The data hold approximately 450,000 clones, with about 90% observed a single time. The sequenced sample consisted of PBMCs or T cells enriched from blood (not recorded which). These receptors were collected from a woman under 30 with acute COVID-19. The CDR3 runs from the conserved cysteine through the conserved F or W. D genes are given only for firm matches. Part of the rows lack a size; the others show once, few, many or a class for expanded clones.

len: 12
abundance: .
v_gene: TRBV18
d_gene: .
j_gene: TRBJ1-1
CDR3aa: CASFFSGTEAFF
CDR3nt: TGTGCCAGCTTCTTCTCGGGAACTGAAGCTTTCTTT

len: 17
abundance: .
v_gene: TRBV21-1
d_gene: .
j_gene: TRBJ2-1
CDR3aa: CASSSRGWSTDYNEQFF
CDR3nt: TGTGCCAGCAGCTCCCGAGGGTGGAGCACAGACTACAATGAGCAGTTCTTC

len: 16
abundance: .
v_gene: TRBV5-4
d_gene: TRBD2
j_gene: TRBJ2-7
CDR3aa: CASSLGESGGAYEQYF
CDR3nt: TGTGCCAGCAGCTTGGGCGAAAGCGGGGGGGCCTACGAGCAGTACTTC

len: 12
abundance: .
v_gene: TRBV5-6
d_gene: .
j_gene: TRBJ2-7
CDR3aa: CASSLVVDEQYF
CDR3nt: TGTGCCAGCAGCTTGGTTGTAGACGAGCAGTACTTC

len: 16
abundance: .
v_gene: TRBV10-3
d_gene: .
j_gene: TRBJ2-3
CDR3aa: CAISRTTSLFIDTQYF
CDR3nt: TGTGCCATCAGTCGGACTACTTCCCTTTTTATAGATACGCAGTATTTT

len: 15
abundance: .
v_gene: TRBV6-1
d_gene: TRBD1
j_gene: TRBJ2-2
CDR3aa: CASSEGTGSYGELFF
CDR3nt: TGTGCCAGCAGTGAAGGGACAGGGAGTTATGGGGAGCTGTTTTTT

len: 14
abundance: once
v_gene: TRBV29-1
d_gene: TRBD2
j_gene: TRBJ2-3
CDR3aa: CSVSSGSNTDTQYF
CDR3nt: TGCAGCGTTTCTAGCGGGAGCAACACAGATACGCAGTATTTT

len: 19
abundance: .
v_gene: TRBV6-1
d_gene: TRBD2
j_gene: TRBJ2-1
CDR3aa: CASSERGLAGWYSYNEQFF
CDR3nt: TGTGCCAGCAGTGAACGGGGACTAGCGGGATGGTATTCCTACAATGAGCAGTTCTTC

len: 14
abundance: .
v_gene: TRBV11-1
d_gene: TRBD2
j_gene: TRBJ2-3
CDR3aa: CASSLGLAGGTQYF
CDR3nt: TGTGCCAGCAGCTTAGGACTAGCGGGGGGTACGCAGTATTTT

len: 17
abundance: .
v_gene: TRBV7-9
d_gene: TRBD1
j_gene: TRBJ2-7
CDR3aa: CASSPHLRGDRGYEQYF
CDR3nt: TGTGCCAGCAGCCCTCACTTACGGGGGGACAGGGGTTACGAGCAGTACTTC

len: 13
abundance: .
v_gene: TRBV15
d_gene: .
j_gene: TRBJ1-4
CDR3aa: CATSRARYEKLFF
CDR3nt: TGTGCCACCAGCAGAGCCCGTTATGAAAAACTGTTTTTT

len: 13
abundance: .
v_gene: TRBV4-2
d_gene: TRBD1
j_gene: TRBJ1-1
CDR3aa: CASDGTGDTEAFF
CDR3nt: TGTGCTAGCGACGGGACAGGGGACACTGAAGCTTTCTTT

len: 16
abundance: .
v_gene: TRBV5-4
d_gene: .
j_gene: TRBJ2-3
CDR3aa: CASSLVPWGVEDTQYF
CDR3nt: TGTGCCAGCAGCTTGGTTCCGTGGGGGGTTGAAGATACGCAGTATTTT

len: 13
abundance: .
v_gene: TRBV10-2
d_gene: .
j_gene: TRBJ1-2
CDR3aa: CASLRDTNYGYTF
CDR3nt: TGCGCCAGCCTAAGGGACACTAACTATGGCTACACCTTC

len: 16
abundance: .
v_gene: TRBV4-2
d_gene: TRBD1
j_gene: TRBJ1-1
CDR3aa: CASSQDGTGKGTEAFF
CDR3nt: TGTGCCAGCAGCCAAGATGGGACAGGGAAGGGCACTGAAGCTTTCTTT

len: 18
abundance: once
v_gene: TRBV21-1
d_gene: .
j_gene: TRBJ2-6
CDR3aa: CASSTQDRVQSGANVLTF
CDR3nt: TGTGCCAGCAGCACCCAAGACAGGGTGCAGTCTGGGGCCAACGTCCTGACTTTC

len: 14
abundance: .
v_gene: TRBV28
d_gene: TRBD1
j_gene: TRBJ2-7
CDR3aa: CASITGVGSYEQYF
CDR3nt: TGTGCCAGTATCACAGGGGTCGGATCCTACGAGCAGTACTTC

len: 20
abundance: .
v_gene: TRBV4-1
d_gene: TRBD2
j_gene: TRBJ2-4
CDR3aa: CASSPGTSGTPLLAKNIQYF
CDR3nt: TGCGCCAGCAGCCCAGGGACTAGCGGGACCCCCCTACTAGCCAAAAACATTCAGTACTTC

len: 14
abundance: .
v_gene: TRBV28
d_gene: .
j_gene: TRBJ2-7
CDR3aa: CASSKTGSPYEQYF
CDR3nt: TGTGCCAGCAGTAAAACAGGGTCTCCCTACGAGCAGTACTTC

len: 13
abundance: .
v_gene: TRBV6-5
d_gene: TRBD1
j_gene: TRBJ2-1
CDR3aa: CASRDRGGDEQFF
CDR3nt: TGTGCCAGCCGGGACAGGGGTGGAGATGAGCAGTTCTTC

len: 13
abundance: .
v_gene: TRBV15
d_gene: .
j_gene: TRBJ1-2
CDR3aa: CATSNNSLYGYTF
CDR3nt: TGTGCCACCAGCAATAACAGTCTCTATGGCTACACCTTC

len: 15
abundance: .
v_gene: TRBV7-3
d_gene: .
j_gene: TRBJ1-1
CDR3aa: CASSPTPQGHTEAFF
CDR3nt: TGTGCCAGCAGCCCCACCCCCCAGGGGCACACTGAAGCTTTCTTT

len: 13
abundance: once
v_gene: TRBV3-1/TRBV3-2
d_gene: .
j_gene: TRBJ2-1
CDR3aa: CASSQFGGSEQFF
CDR3nt: TGTGCCAGCAGCCAATTCGGGGGTTCTGAGCAGTTCTTC

len: 14
abundance: .
v_gene: TRBV4-1
d_gene: .
j_gene: TRBJ1-2
CDR3aa: CASSLGSGAGGYTF
CDR3nt: TGCGCCAGCAGCCTCGGTTCAGGGGCAGGAGGCTACACCTTC

len: 13
abundance: .
v_gene: TRBV19
d_gene: TRBD2
j_gene: TRBJ2-5
CDR3aa: CASATREGETQYF
CDR3nt: TGTGCCAGCGCAACTAGGGAGGGAGAGACCCAGTACTTC

len: 15
abundance: .
v_gene: TRBV6-5
d_gene: TRBD1
j_gene: TRBJ1-2
CDR3aa: CASRTGQGANYGYTF
CDR3nt: TGTGCCAGCAGGACCGGACAGGGTGCGAACTATGGCTACACCTTC

len: 13
abundance: .
v_gene: TRBV12-3/TRBV12-4
d_gene: .
j_gene: TRBJ2-3
CDR3aa: CASSFFNTDTQYF
CDR3nt: TGTGCCAGCAGTTTCTTTAACACAGATACGCAGTATTTT

len: 16
abundance: .
v_gene: TRBV5-4
d_gene: TRBD2
j_gene: TRBJ2-3
CDR3aa: CASSLVAGGPTDTQYF
CDR3nt: TGTGCCAGCAGCTTGGTGGCGGGAGGGCCCACAGATACGCAGTATTTT

len: 14
abundance: .
v_gene: TRBV5-6
d_gene: .
j_gene: TRBJ1-3
CDR3aa: CASSLDGSGNTIYF
CDR3nt: TGTGCCAGCAGCTTGGACGGCTCTGGAAACACCATATATTTT

len: 13
abundance: .
v_gene: TRBV19
d_gene: TRBD1
j_gene: TRBJ2-7
CDR3aa: CASNPGTGYEQYF
CDR3nt: TGTGCCAGTAACCCTGGGACAGGCTACGAGCAGTACTTC

len: 14
abundance: .
v_gene: TRBV2
d_gene: TRBD2
j_gene: TRBJ2-7
CDR3aa: CASRVPGLAGEQYF
CDR3nt: TGTGCCAGCAGGGTTCCGGGACTAGCGGGGGAGCAGTACTTC

len: 13
abundance: .
v_gene: TRBV27
d_gene: .
j_gene: TRBJ1-1
CDR3aa: CASSYILSTEAFF
CDR3nt: TGTGCCAGCAGTTACATTCTCTCCACTGAAGCTTTCTTT

len: 13
abundance: .
v_gene: TRBV7-9
d_gene: .
j_gene: TRBJ1-1
CDR3aa: CASSREMNTEAFF
CDR3nt: TGTGCCAGCAGCCGAGAGATGAACACTGAAGCTTTCTTT

len: 15
abundance: few
v_gene: TRBV27
d_gene: TRBD1
j_gene: TRBJ1-4
CDR3aa: CASKGRDRGSEKLFF
CDR3nt: TGTGCCAGCAAGGGTCGGGACAGGGGGAGTGAAAAACTGTTTTTT

len: 15
abundance: .
v_gene: TRBV4-2
d_gene: .
j_gene: TRBJ2-7
CDR3aa: CASSLSGAGAYEQYF
CDR3nt: TGTGCCAGCAGCCTATCAGGGGCAGGGGCCTACGAGCAGTACTTC

len: 13
abundance: few
v_gene: TRBV29-1
d_gene: TRBD2
j_gene: TRBJ2-3
CDR3aa: CSVQGAGEATQYF
CDR3nt: TGCAGCGTCCAGGGCGCGGGAGAGGCTACGCAGTATTTT

len: 15
abundance: .
v_gene: TRBV28
d_gene: .
j_gene: TRBJ2-3
CDR3aa: CASSLGLGKADTQYF
CDR3nt: TGTGCCAGCAGTTTAGGGTTGGGCAAAGCAGATACGCAGTATTTT

len: 15
abundance: .
v_gene: TRBV6-6
d_gene: .
j_gene: TRBJ2-5
CDR3aa: CASSYSGQSQETQYF
CDR3nt: TGTGCCAGCAGTTACTCTGGGCAGTCACAAGAGACCCAGTACTTC

len: 17
abundance: few
v_gene: TRBV9
d_gene: .
j_gene: TRBJ1-5
CDR3aa: CASSVPHQNHSNQPQHF
CDR3nt: TGTGCCAGCAGCGTACCCCACCAGAATCATAGCAATCAGCCCCAGCATTTT

len: 17
abundance: many
v_gene: TRBV28
d_gene: .
j_gene: TRBJ1-5
CDR3aa: CASSLRGSIWDNQPQHF
CDR3nt: TGTGCCAGCAGTTTACGGGGGAGCATATGGGACAATCAGCCCCAGCATTTT

len: 16
abundance: .
v_gene: TRBV4-3
d_gene: .
j_gene: TRBJ2-1
CDR3aa: CASSQDLGGSYNEQFF
CDR3nt: TGCGCCAGCAGCCAAGATCTGGGGGGCTCCTACAATGAGCAGTTCTTC

len: 15
abundance: .
v_gene: TRBV11-2
d_gene: TRBD1
j_gene: TRBJ1-5
CDR3aa: CASSTRTGKGQPQHF
CDR3nt: TGTGCCAGCAGCACACGGACAGGCAAAGGGCAGCCCCAGCATTTT

len: 15
abundance: .
v_gene: TRBV29-1
d_gene: TRBD2
j_gene: TRBJ2-3
CDR3aa: CSVVGLAGDTDTQYF
CDR3nt: TGCAGCGTAGTGGGGTTAGCGGGGGACACAGATACGCAGTATTTT

len: 17
abundance: .
v_gene: TRBV4-1
d_gene: .
j_gene: TRBJ1-1
CDR3aa: CASSHKDWGGPGTEAFF
CDR3nt: TGCGCCAGCAGCCACAAAGATTGGGGAGGGCCCGGTACTGAAGCTTTCTTT

len: 16
abundance: .
v_gene: TRBV7-2
d_gene: TRBD2
j_gene: TRBJ2-1
CDR3aa: CASSKLAGGSYNEQFF
CDR3nt: TGTGCCAGCAGCAAGCTAGCGGGAGGCTCCTACAATGAGCAGTTCTTC

len: 16
abundance: .
v_gene: TRBV6-5
d_gene: TRBD1
j_gene: TRBJ1-2
CDR3aa: CASSYSPGTGIYGYTF
CDR3nt: TGTGCCAGCAGTTACTCCCCCGGGACAGGGATCTATGGCTACACCTTC

len: 14
abundance: .
v_gene: TRBV28
d_gene: .
j_gene: TRBJ2-7
CDR3aa: CASSLRGGSYEQYF
CDR3nt: TGTGCCAGCAGTTTAAGGGGAGGCTCCTACGAGCAGTACTTC

len: 14
abundance: .
v_gene: TRBV2
d_gene: TRBD1
j_gene: TRBJ2-1
CDR3aa: CASSEDRVGGEQFF
CDR3nt: TGTGCCAGCAGTGAGGACAGGGTAGGCGGTGAGCAGTTCTTC

len: 13
abundance: few
v_gene: TRBV2
d_gene: .
j_gene: TRBJ2-3
CDR3aa: CASSDRRTDTQYF
CDR3nt: TGTGCCAGCAGCGACCGGAGAACAGATACGCAGTATTTT

len: 15
abundance: .
v_gene: TRBV18
d_gene: .
j_gene: TRBJ2-5
CDR3aa: CASSSAGSGEETQYF
CDR3nt: TGTGCCAGCTCATCAGCGGGTTCTGGAGAAGAGACCCAGTACTTC

len: 14
abundance: .
v_gene: TRBV6-1
d_gene: .
j_gene: TRBJ1-6
CDR3aa: CASSETVYNSPLHF
CDR3nt: TGTGCCAGCAGTGAAACTGTCTATAATTCACCCCTCCACTTT

len: 19
abundance: .
v_gene: TRBV7-7
d_gene: TRBD2
j_gene: TRBJ2-5
CDR3aa: CASSLGPGLAGGPGETQYF
CDR3nt: TGTGCCAGCAGCCTCGGCCCGGGACTAGCGGGAGGGCCCGGGGAGACCCAGTACTTC

len: 12
abundance: .
v_gene: TRBV24-1
d_gene: .
j_gene: TRBJ2-3
CDR3aa: CAAGLSGDTQYF
CDR3nt: TGTGCCGCGGGACTTTCCGGAGATACGCAGTATTTT